The 16 T cell receptor beta chains below come from one sample, sequenced in a study of glioma-infiltrating T cells (dated by TCRdb to about 2016). Data came from an Illumina MiSeq. TCR alpha and beta CDR3 regions were amplified with the iRepertoire nested amplicon-rescue multiplex PCR (arm-PCR) platform from RNA. Starting from the raw public reads, TCRdb applied fastp trimming at Q25, assembled clones with MiXCR and retained in-frame beta chains. Entries are consolidated by CDR3 protein sequence, retaining the most common genes and DNA. The sample contains roughly 350,000 distinct CDR3 sequences, around 38% of them found a single time. Around 11% of the sample lies in the top ten. Sequencing was carried out using glioma tissue, nonneoplastic brain tissue, or PBMCs (not recorded which). The receptors originated from a human donor with low-grade glioma or glioblastoma, undergoing nonglioma brain surgery, or in good health (not recorded which).

This clonotype was seen at least ten times. This chain uses TRBV7-2 with TRBJ1-5, with a tentative D call TRBD1 (5 bases). V was cut by 5 bases and J by 5 bases, with 13 bases left in between. The V gene's germline CDR1 is SGHTA and CDR2 FQGNSA. This CDR3 contains 14 residues. DNA of the CDR3: TGTGCCAGCAGCGCCCGGGACGGCGATCAGCCCCAGCATTTT. This gives the protein CASSARDGDQPQHF.

Notes on this clonotype: A much larger clonotype is one base distant, so this may be a read error. The chain has TRBV15 and TRBJ2-1, with unresolved D. Germline CDR1 is LNHNV and CDR2 is YYDKDF (reference sequence). The CDR3 spans 14 residues. The CDR3 loop is CATSRESSHNEQFF. The CDR3 nucleotides read TGTGCCACCAGCAGGGAGAGCTCCCACAATGAGCAGTTCTTC.

This clonotype was observed at least ten times. The chain links TRBV20-1 to TRBJ2-1, with D tentatively TRBD2 (5 bases). Germline V gives CDR1 DFQATT, CDR2 SNEGSKA (reference sequence). The CDR3 consists of 10 residues. The CDR3 nucleotides read TGCAGCAGCGGAGACAATGAGCAGTTCTTC. Translation gives CSSGDNEQFF.

This clonotype was seen ten or more times. The rearrangement uses TRBV27 and TRBJ1-3; possibly TRBD1 for D (6 bases). Germline V gene sequence: CDR1 MNHEY, CDR2 SMNVEV (reference sequence). The V end lost 4 bases, the J end lost 5 bases, and 12 bases lay between the germline ends. CDR3 length: 14 amino acids. CDR3 region: CASSSTGLRNTIYF. Here the CDR3 DNA reads TGTGCCAGCAGTTCGACAGGACTGAGAAACACCATATATTTT.

Remarks on this clonotype: A much larger clone lies a single base off, so this may be a read error. Because the CDR3 is missing its conserved closing phenylalanine or tryptophan, this is likely a read error. The limits of the CDR3 on the DNA are not certain, so only TCRdb's listed CDR3 is given. V usage is TRBV6-2 or TRBV6-3 and J usage is TRBJ2-7; the D call TRBD1 from the table was never checked on the DNA. The germline V gene has CDR1 MNHEY and CDR2 SVGEGT. The CDR3 spans 13 residues, counting both ends. The CDR3: CASSWGSETVPYS.

This clonotype turned up a few times. The V gene is TRBV24-1, the J gene TRBJ2-3, with D unresolved. V lost 4 bases and J lost 4, with 8 bases in between. CDR1 and CDR2 (germline): KGHDR, SFDVKD. The CDR3 contains 13 residues. CDR3 residues: CATSDPNPDTQYF. The CDR3 DNA is TGTGCCACCAGTGACCCAAATCCAGATACGCAGTATTTT.

This clonotype was recorded a few times. This chain uses TRBV28 with TRBJ2-7, with 10 bases fitting TRBD1. Germline CDR1 reads MDHEN; CDR2 reads SYDVKM. The V and J ends lost 4 bases and 5 bases, in that order; junction bases with no gene match: 8. The CDR3 is 15 residues long. CDR3 nucleotide sequence: TGTGCCAGCAGTTCCCGACAGGGGGCGATAAACGAGCAGTACTTC. This encodes CASSSRQGAINEQYF.

This clonotype was seen only a few times. This chain connects TRBV20-1 to TRBJ2-5; TRBD2 might be the D (5 bases). The germline V and J ends were trimmed by 6 bases and 7 bases, with 24 bases remaining between them. This CDR3 contains 15 residues. Looked up from germline, CDR1 is DFQATT and CDR2 is SNEGSKA (reference sequence). CDR3 sequence reads: CSATSRDLLVGTQYF. Written as DNA, the CDR3 is TGCAGTGCCACATCCCGGGATCTTCTAGTGGGGACCCAGTACTTC.

This clonotype was counted a few times. The J gene is TRBJ2-3, the V gene TRBV7-9; maybe TRBD2 (5 bases). CDR3 length: 16 amino acids. Germline CDR1 SEHNR, CDR2 FQNEAQ (reference sequence). V gave up 1 base and J gave up 4 bases, with 15 bases separating them. CDR3 nucleotide sequence: TGTGCCAGCAGCTTAGAACTCGAACTTAGCGCAGATACGCAGTATTTT. Protein: CASSLELELSADTQYF.

About this clonotype itself: With a much larger clone just one base away, this may be a read error. The gene calls are TRBV7-2 and TRBJ2-7; TRBD2 might be the D (6 bases). The CDR3 totals 12 residues. CDR1 and CDR2 from the germline V gene are SGHTA and FQGNSA. V lost 6 bases and J lost 6, with 12 bases in between. For the CDR3, the DNA is TGTGCCAGCAGTCTGGACTACTCCGAGCAGTACTTC. This sequence encodes CASSLDYSEQYF.

The chain links TRBV27 to TRBJ1-1; maybe TRBD1 (5 bases). The CDR3 extends over 14 amino acids. Germline loops: CDR1 MNHEY, CDR2 SMNVEV (reference sequence). V lost 6 bases and J lost 7, with 18 bases in between. CDR3 amino acids: CASSPYYGGNEAFF. The CDR3 nucleotides are TGTGCCAGCAGCCCCTATTACGGGGGTAATGAAGCTTTCTTT.

The CDR3 region has the DNA TGCGCCAGCAGCCAAAGCCCGAATGGCAATCAGCCCCAGCATTTT. Translated, it gives CASSQSPNGNQPQHF. This chain joins TRBV4-3 and TRBJ1-5, with D uncertain. CDR3 length: 15 residues. V lost 2 bases to trimming and J lost 2 bases, with 10 bases between them. In germline, CDR1 is LGHNA, CDR2 YSLEER.

In DNA, the CDR3 is TGTGCCAGCATGACCTCCGGGCGCTCAAGCTCCTACGAGCAGTACTTC. Amino acids: CASMTSGRSSSYEQYF. The rearrangement uses TRBV7-9 and TRBJ2-7; D not certain. Germline assignment: CDR1 SEHNR and CDR2 FQNEAQ (reference sequence). Between the trimmed V and J ends, which lost 7 bases and 0 bases, there was a span of 19 bases. The CDR3 loop spans 16 amino acids.

The gene calls are TRBV24-1 and TRBJ2-7; D unresolved. V was shortened by 1 base and J by 2 bases, with 14 bases between the two germline ends. The CDR3 sequence is 16 residues long. In germline, CDR1 is KGHDR, CDR2 SFDVKD. CDR3 bases: TGTGCCACCAGTGATTTATCCGTCATCTCTCCCTACGAGCAGTACTTC. It translates to CATSDLSVISPYEQYF.

Notes on this clonotype: Being one base from a much bigger clone, this may be a read error. The rearrangement links TRBV6-5 to TRBJ2-3; tentative D call: TRBD2 (6 bases). The germline CDR1 and CDR2 sequences are MNHEY and SVGAGI. This CDR3 is 14 amino acids long. The DNA of the CDR3 is TGTGCCAGCCTTTCCGTAACTAGCACAGATACGCGGTATTTT. It yields the protein CASLSVTSTDTRYF.

About this clonotype itself: A much more abundant neighbour one base away suggests this may be a read error. As DNA, the CDR3 is TGTGCCAGCAGCAGAGACGGGAGGGGTTATACGCAGTATTTT. It translates to CASSRDGRGYTQYF. The chain carries TRBV7-9 and TRBJ2-3, with 8 bases identical to TRBD2. The CDR3 is 14 residues long. V was pared by 5 bases and J by 7 bases, with 8 bases of the junction left unmatched. Germline CDR1 reads SEHNR; CDR2 reads FQNEAQ (reference sequence).